What follows is one TCR beta chain and its context. Libraries were prepared by immunoSEQ multiplex PCR; TCRdb keeps only in-frame clonotypes and omits some of them. The data contain about 150,000 clones, roughly 84% of them singletons. This entry comes from a study of blood T cell repertoires in COVID-19. Study at large: Spain, Italy and the United States supplied samples that represented acute and convalescent COVID-19. Sample material is recorded as cDNA or gDNA derived from T cells, B-cell-depleted T cells, or PBMCs.

The germline CDR1 and CDR2 sequences are WSHSY and SAAADI. The CDR3 spans 15 residues. V trimming: 3 bases; J trimming: 7 bases; junction bases outside the gene matches: 11. The V call is TRBV10-2, the J call TRBJ1-2; 7 bases map to TRBD1. Material for sequencing was peripheral blood. The receptor was derived from an elderly woman with active or convalescent COVID-19. In DNA form, the CDR3 reads TGCGCCAGCAGTGAAGGTCGCAGGGGGATAGTTGGCTACACCTTC. Residues: CASSEGRRGIVGYTF.